This record covers a single T cell receptor (beta chain). Its antigen is unidentified. The record originates from a study of vaccination effects on CD4 cells after COVID-19. About the study: Post-vaccine samples followed the second dose by a median of 72 days. General study findings and limits: Infection-derived and vaccine-derived clones contracted markedly late after vaccination.

Pools of viral peptides were used by the ViraFEST assay to expand antigen-specific CD4+ T cells ahead of sequencing. The culture ran for 10 days before CD4+ T cells were isolated. Vaccination of participants consisted of two doses of either the BNT162b2 or mRNA-1273 vaccine. Fresh IL-2-containing medium replaced half the medium on days 3 and 7. Some clones are missing from TCRdb's copy, which holds only in-frame ones; the method was immunoSEQ multiplex PCR. Among about 60,000 clones listed, roughly three quarters were seen once. Trimming shortened V by 6 bases and J by 8 bases, and 14 bases separated the two germline ends. The CDR3 runs 14 residues. Germline V gives CDR1 ENHRY, CDR2 SYGVKD.

The chain links TRBV10-3 to TRBJ1-6; no definite D call. The sample consisted of CD4+ T cells from PBMCs cultured with HCoV-OC43 spike peptides, taken after COVID-19 vaccination. Stated subset: HCoV-OC43 spike overlapping peptide pool stimulation. This sequence originates from a human donor who received a COVID-19 vaccine. CDR3 sequence (DNA): TGTGCCATCAGCTACAGTGGGTTTGATTCACCCCTCCACTTT. Its protein is CAISYSGFDSPLHF.